Presented here are 23 T cell receptor beta chains from one specimen sequenced in a study of shared clonotypes between healthy human individuals. Produced via immunoSEQ multiplex PCR; TCRdb's table is partial and in-frame only. The table shows a few million clones, with around 94% occurring only once. The sample comprised naive CD4+ T cells sorted from blood. Specified subset: CD45RA+ positively selected. All receptors come from a man aged 18 to 29 in good health.

The rearrangement links TRBV2 to TRBJ2-3, with TRBD2 matching 7 bases. Trimming removed 4 bases from V and 1 base from J; junction bases left unmatched: 5. This CDR3 is built from 15 residues. Germline CDR1 is SNHLY and CDR2 is FYNNEI. The CDR3 loop is CASSALGGGTDTQYF. CDR3 DNA sequence: TGTGCCAGCAGTGCTTTGGGGGGGGGCACAGATACGCAGTATTTT.

The rearrangement uses TRBV19 and TRBJ1-1; D remains ambiguous. Per germline, CDR1 LNHDA and CDR2 SQIVND (reference sequence). Between the trimmed V and J ends, which lost 5 bases and 0 bases, there was a span of 7 bases. This CDR3 region has 13 residues. CDR3 bases: TGTGCCAGTAGTGCTAGGCTGAACACTGAAGCTTTCTTT. The encoded protein is CASSARLNTEAFF.

CDR3 residues: CASSVDGLAPNTGELFF. The CDR3 nucleotides are TGTGCCAGCAGCGTCGATGGACTAGCGCCGAACACCGGGGAGCTGTTTTTT. The chain has TRBV9 and TRBJ2-2, with TRBD2 identical over 9 bases. V was clipped by 2 bases and J by 0 bases; unmatched bases: 5. This CDR3 region has 17 residues. CDR1 and CDR2 from the germline V gene are SGDLS and YYNGEE.

This clone was seen just once. The genes are TRBV9 and TRBJ2-6, with D tentatively TRBD2 (7 bases). CDR3 length equals 16 residues. CDR1 is SGDLS, CDR2 YYNGEE, per germline. Trimming stripped 7 bases from V and 2 bases from J, with 16 bases between. DNA for the CDR3: TGTGCCAGCGCGCTGATGGGGGGGCCTGGGGCCAACGTCCTGACTTTC. Protein: CASALMGGPGANVLTF.

The genes are TRBV10-3 and TRBJ1-5; TRBD1 matches at 8 bases. The CDR3 consists of 14 residues. CDR1 is ENHRY, CDR2 SYGVKD, per germline. Trimming took 2 bases from V and 7 from J; bases not matched to a gene: 4. DNA for the CDR3: TGTGCCATCAGTGAGATAGGACAGGGCCAGCCCCAGCATTTT. Protein: CAISEIGQGQPQHF.

The V gene is TRBV5-3, the J gene TRBJ1-1, with 8 bases matching TRBD1. TRBV5-3 is flagged as an ORF with uncertain function. Germline trimming cut 3 bases from V and 4 bases from J; bases unmatched to any gene: 5. The CDR3 length is 14 residues. This chain's CDR3 is CARSSGTGITEAFF. CDR3 coding DNA: TGTGCCAGAAGCTCCGGGACAGGAATCACTGAAGCTTTCTTT.

This clone is a singleton in its sample. An end of the junction does not agree with germline; a read error may underlie this. V is TRBV7-7 and J is TRBJ2-3; D is perhaps TRBD2 (5 bases). This CDR3 comprises 13 residues. CDR1 is SSHAT, CDR2 FNYEAQ, per germline (reference sequence). Written as DNA, the CDR3 is TGTGCTAGCAGCTTAGCGAAGGATTTTTCGCAGTATTTT. Its protein product is CASSLAKDFSQYF.

The J gene is TRBJ1-1, the V gene TRBV19; 7 bases fit TRBD1. Losses at the gene ends were 7 bases for V and 4 bases for J; bases not matched to a gene: 9. The CDR3 spans 14 residues. Germline CDR1 reads LNHDA; CDR2 reads SQIVND (reference sequence). The CDR3 DNA follows: TGTGCCAGTATCAGGCCCGGACAGGTCACTGAAGCTTTCTTT. Amino acids: CASIRPGQVTEAFF.

The chain couples TRBV4-1 to TRBJ2-1, with 7 bases identical to TRBD2. The CDR3 sequence is 16 residues long. J was trimmed by 3 bases and V by 0 bases; bases with no gene match: 5. Germline CDR1 is MGHRA and CDR2 is YSYEKL. As DNA, the CDR3 is TGCGCCAGCAGCCAAGACCCAGCGGGGATCTACAATGAGCAGTTCTTC. This gives the protein CASSQDPAGIYNEQFF.

The rearrangement uses TRBV5-4 and TRBJ2-1; D remains ambiguous. Trimming cost V 2 bases and J 4 bases, with 16 bases left between them. The CDR3 has 16 amino acids. Germline V CDR1 and CDR2: SGHNT, YYREEE (reference sequence). CDR3 residues: CASSFRLDPAYNEQFF. The DNA for the CDR3 is TGTGCCAGCAGCTTTAGGTTAGACCCGGCATACAATGAGCAGTTCTTC.

CDR3 nucleotide sequence: TGTGCCAGTAGTATTCAGGGGTCTAGCACAGATACGCAGTATTTT. This gives the protein CASSIQGSSTDTQYF. The chain has TRBV19 and TRBJ2-3; possible D gene TRBD1, 6 bases. Germline V gives CDR1 LNHDA, CDR2 SQIVND (reference sequence). The CDR3 length is 15 residues. The V end was cut by 3 bases, the J end by 0 bases, with 10 bases between.

V gene TRBV28 combines with J gene TRBJ2-7; 10 bases map to TRBD2. The CDR3 loop spans 14 amino acids. Trimming took 7 bases from V and 1 from J; bases not matched to a gene: 4. Germline loops: CDR1 MDHEN, CDR2 SYDVKM. CDR3 region: CASIPSGGSYEQYF. The DNA for the CDR3 is TGTGCCAGCATCCCTAGCGGGGGTTCCTACGAGCAGTACTTC. The entire variable domain, with the rest obtained from reference TRBV28 and TRBJ2-7, is as follows: DVKVTQSSRYLVKRTGEKVFLECVQDMDHENMFWYRQDPGLGLRLIYFSYDVKMKEKGDIPEGYSVSREKKERFSLILESASTNQTSMYLCASIPSGGSYEQYFGPGTRLTVT.

Only one count was recorded for this clone. This rearrangement joins TRBV5-6 to TRBJ1-2, with 7 positions matching TRBD1. The germline V gene has CDR1 SGHDT and CDR2 YYEEEE. The CDR3 runs to 15 residues. Trimming removed 1 base from V and 4 bases from J; junction bases left unmatched: 7. The CDR3 region is CASSLLTGSGYGYTF. CDR3 nucleotide sequence: TGTGCCAGCAGCTTGTTGACAGGGAGTGGCTATGGCTACACCTTC.

The chain couples TRBV25-1 to TRBJ2-7; 9 nucleotides agree with TRBD1. This CDR3 has 14 amino acids. CDR1 MGHDK and CDR2 SYGVNS come from the germline V gene. Trimming at V came to 1 base and at J to 4 bases, leaving 2 bases not matched to a gene. The DNA of the CDR3 is TGTGCCAGCAGTGAATTAGGGACAGGGTACGAGCAGTACTTC. Translation gives CASSELGTGYEQYF.

The rearrangement links TRBV10-1 to TRBJ2-3; no clear D. The CDR3 covers 15 residues. Germline V gives CDR1 WNHNN, CDR2 SYGVQD (reference sequence). Trimming cost V 0 bases and J 0 bases, with 7 bases left between them. The CDR3 region has the DNA TGCGCCAGCAGTGAGTCGAGCTCTAGCACAGATACGCAGTATTTT. Protein sequence: CASSESSSSTDTQYF.

The chain combines TRBV5-5 with TRBJ1-2; D might be TRBD1 (5 bases). Trimming took 5 bases from V and 7 from J, leaving 15 bases between them. Germline CDR1 and CDR2: SGHKS and YYEKEE (reference sequence). The CDR3 has 13 amino acids. CDR3 residues: CASREGPTGGYTF. CDR3 DNA sequence: TGTGCCAGCAGAGAGGGGCCCACAGGTGGCTACACCTTC.

The gene calls are TRBV10-3 and TRBJ1-1; 10 nucleotides agree with TRBD1. The CDR3 totals 14 residues. The germline gives CDR1 ENHRY, CDR2 SYGVKD. The V segment lost 5 bases and the J segment 8 bases; nucleotides outside the gene matches: 8. In nucleotides, the CDR3 is TGTGCCATCAGTTCCGGGACAGGGGTTGTAGAAGCTTTCTTT. Translation: CAISSGTGVVEAFF.

This chain links TRBV5-4 with TRBJ2-7, with a tentative D call TRBD1 (6 bases). There are 11 residues in the CDR3. Germline V gene data show CDR1 as SGHNT and CDR2 as YYREEE (reference sequence). V was cut by 3 bases and J by 5 bases, with 6 bases left in between. For the CDR3, the DNA is TGTGCCAGCAGCTACAGGGACGAGCAGTACTTC. Amino acid sequence: CASSYRDEQYF.

V and J are TRBV4-1 and TRBJ2-5; TRBD1 is a possible D gene (6 bases). The germline gives CDR1 MGHRA, CDR2 YSYEKL. The V end was cut by 3 bases, the J end by 9 bases, with 20 bases between. This CDR3 spans 15 amino acids. The DNA for the CDR3 is TGCGCCAGCAGCCAGGTCGGACTCGCCCCAGGGGCCCAGTACTTC. It yields the protein CASSQVGLAPGAQYF.

The J gene is TRBJ1-5, the V gene TRBV19; D possibly corresponds to TRBD1 (6 bases). From germline, CDR1 is LNHDA and CDR2 SQIVND (reference sequence). CDR3 size: 15 residues. V lost 6 bases and J lost 5, with 17 bases in between. CDR3 sequence reads: CASRRGQQWDQPQHF. In DNA form, the CDR3 reads TGTGCCAGTAGGAGGGGACAACAATGGGATCAGCCCCAGCATTTT.

The DNA for the CDR3 is TGTGCCAGCAGGTTCAGCGGGGGGGCAGATGAGCAGTTCTTC. It specifies CASRFSGGADEQFF. The chain links TRBV2 to TRBJ2-1; 10 bases map to TRBD2. Germline V gene lookup returns CDR1 SNHLY and CDR2 FYNNEI. Trimming cost V 6 bases and J 8 bases; bases outside gene matches: 7. The CDR3 is 14 amino acids.

The chain couples TRBV2 to TRBJ1-2; 10 bases are shared with TRBD1. The trim removed 3 bases at V and 4 bases at J, leaving 2 bases unmatched. Germline-derived CDR1 and CDR2 are SNHLY and FYNNEI. CDR3 length equals 14 residues. CDR3 sequence: CASSETGGRYGYTF. Here the CDR3 DNA reads TGTGCCAGCAGTGAGACAGGGGGCCGCTATGGCTACACCTTC. The whole variable domain, filled in from reference TRBV2 and TRBJ1-2, reads EPEVTQTPSHQVTQMGQEVILRCVPISNHLYFYWYRQILGQKVEFLVSFYNNEISEKSEIFDDQFSVERPDGSNFTLKIRSTKLEDSAMYFCASSETGGRYGYTFGSGTRLTVV.

The chain couples TRBV6-5 to TRBJ2-2; D uncertain. Germline CDR1 reads MNHEY; CDR2 reads SVGAGI. Trimming pared 6 bases from V and 7 bases from J, leaving 9 bases between. CDR3 size: 12 residues. CDR3 bases: TGTGCCAGCAGGCGACTCGGCGGGGAGCTGTTTTTT. Translated: CASRRLGGELFF.